These 10 T cell receptor beta chains were sequenced from one sample in a study of T-cell reconstitution after alpha-beta-depleted transplantation in children. The TCRbeta library was prepared with unique molecular identifiers. TCRdb re-called the PCR reads through MiXCR, storing one row per CDR3 protein. The sample contains 700,000 to 950,000 distinct CDR3 sequences, 16% of which appear only once. Sequenced here: PBMCs, mostly from graft donor cells, sampled 360 days after TCRalphabeta/CD19-depleted stem cell transplant. These receptors all come from a male patient between 10 and 17 years old who had a stem cell transplant for acute lymphoblastic leukemia, so the T cells may come from the graft donor.

This clonotype came up a few times. The V gene is TRBV11-2, the J gene TRBJ2-3; 10 bases map to TRBD2. Germline CDR1 SGHAT, CDR2 FQNNGV. CDR3 length equals 18 residues. The junction had 11 bases not matched to a gene; V was cut back by 1 base and J by 4 bases. In DNA form, the CDR3 reads TGTGCCAGCAGCTTAGTAGGAGCGGGAGGGCCGGGCCCAGATACGCAGTATTTT. It encodes CASSLVGAGGPGPDTQYF.

The sample holds many counts of this clonotype. The rearrangement uses TRBV4-1 and TRBJ2-1, with 7 bases matching TRBD1. The CDR3 runs to 16 residues. Germline V gives CDR1 MGHRA, CDR2 YSYEKL. The V gene end was trimmed by 1 base and the J gene end by 13 bases; junction bases not matched to a gene: 16. The CDR3 DNA reads TGCGCCAGCAGCCAAGTTCTGACAGGGAGTCCGCTTATCCAGTTCTTC. It encodes CASSQVLTGSPLIQFF.

This clonotype was counted ten times or more. This sequence joins TRBV4-1 and TRBJ2-2; 7 bases are shared with TRBD1. The germline V gene encodes CDR1 MGHRA and CDR2 YSYEKL. The CDR3 has 15 residues. Trimming cost V 4 bases and J 1 base; bases outside gene matches: 3. The CDR3 DNA reads as TGCGCCAGCAGCCGCGGACAGGAGAACACCGGGGAGCTGTTTTTT. It specifies CASSRGQENTGELFF.

V and J are TRBV5-1 and TRBJ2-7; 10 positions match TRBD2. Germline loops: CDR1 SGHRS, CDR2 YFSETQ. This CDR3 is 16 amino acids long. V lost 1 base to trimming and J lost 7 bases; unmatched junction nucleotides: 11. CDR3 amino acids: CASSLKLAGGRGEQYF. CDR3 DNA: TGCGCCAGCAGCTTGAAGTTAGCGGGAGGCCGGGGGGAGCAGTACTTC. The entire variable domain, with the rest obtained from reference TRBV5-1 and TRBJ2-7, is as follows: KAGVTQTPRYLIKTRGQQVTLSCSPISGHRSVSWYQQTPGQGLQFLFEYFSETQRNKGNFPGRFSGRQFSNSRSEMNVSTLELGDSALYLCASSLKLAGGRGEQYFGPGTRLTVT.

This clonotype was counted a few times. The chain joins TRBV4-2 to TRBJ2-1; TRBD1 might be the D (5 bases). CDR1 is LGHNA, CDR2 YNFKEQ, per germline. The V gene lost 0 bases and the J gene lost 3 bases, with 15 bases spanning the gap. The CDR3 runs to 17 residues. The CDR3 sequence is CASSQDMGPPSYNEQFF. CDR3 DNA sequence: TGTGCCAGCAGCCAAGATATGGGGCCCCCCAGCTACAATGAGCAGTTCTTC.

This chain connects TRBV5-1 to TRBJ1-3; the D gene is possibly TRBD1 (6 bases). V was shortened by 5 bases and J by 2 bases, with 8 bases between the two germline ends. Germline CDR1 reads SGHRS; CDR2 reads YFSETQ. This CDR3 has 13 residues. Written as DNA, the CDR3 is TGCGCCAGCAGACGGGACACTGGAAACACCATATATTTT. Protein: CASRRDTGNTIYF.

V usage is TRBV5-1 and J usage is TRBJ1-5; unclear D gene. CDR1 is SGHRS, CDR2 YFSETQ, per germline. The CDR3 spans 13 residues. V lost 0 bases and J lost 9, with 10 bases in between. The CDR3 bases are TGCGCCAGCAGCTTGGGGGTCAGATCGCCCCAGCATTTT. Translating gives CASSLGVRSPQHF.

This clonotype was counted a few times. V gene TRBV18 combines with J gene TRBJ1-5; TRBD1 matches 9 bases. The length of the CDR3 is 16 residues. Germline assignment: CDR1 KGHSH and CDR2 LQKENI. After removal of 4 bases from V and 0 bases from J, the junction contained 4 bases not matched to a gene. The chain's CDR3 is CASSLQQGASNQPQHF. The CDR3 bases are TGTGCCAGCTCACTACAACAGGGGGCTAGCAATCAGCCCCAGCATTTT.

This clonotype has a handful of counts. The rearrangement joins TRBV9 to TRBJ1-1, with D unclear. CDR3 length: 12 amino acids. CDR1 and CDR2 (germline): SGDLS, YYNGEE. V was cut by 3 bases and J by 11 bases, with 14 bases left in between. DNA for the CDR3: TGTGCCAGCAGCGCCCTTACTGATGCGGCTTTCTTT. It translates to CASSALTDAAFF.

The chain employs TRBV5-1 and TRBJ2-2; 10 bases are a match to TRBD2. CDR3 length equals 18 residues. Trimming at V came to 0 bases and at J to 0 bases, leaving 5 bases not matched to a gene. The germline gives CDR1 SGHRS, CDR2 YFSETQ. The CDR3 loop reads CASSLELAGAANTGELFF. The CDR3 DNA reads TGCGCCAGCAGCTTGGAGCTAGCGGGAGCCGCGAACACCGGGGAGCTGTTTTTT.